This TCR beta chain appears in the sequencing data of a study of cytomegalovirus exposure and HLA in healthy donors. For the study at large: The 130 or so validation repertoires used a platform that matched the one used for the approximately 610 first-cohort repertoires, as a later analysis reported.

TCRdb keeps only in-frame clones here, not all; method: immunoSEQ multiplex PCR. This sample has tens of thousands of clones; approximately 86% occur once, and the top ten carry around 3%. Findings and caveats of the study: Cytomegalovirus status was reportedly diagnosed by the classifier with high specificity and sensitivity. That first-cohort TCR clusters tended to co-occur in the 90 to 150 validation repertoires was found in a later analysis. There were 150 or so TCR beta chains listed as cytomegalovirus-associated.

Notes on this clone: Antigen unknown.

This CDR3 comprises 15 residues. Germline CDR1 reads SGDLS; CDR2 reads YYNGEE. J lost 5 bases, V lost 3 bases, and 9 bases had no gene match. The receptor comes from a man aged 25 to 45 in good health and CMV-seronegative. The V call is TRBV9, the J call TRBJ2-5; 8 bases are a match to TRBD1. The sequenced material came from PBMCs. Here the CDR3 DNA reads TGTGCCAGCAGCGACATCGGACAGGGAATGGAGACCCAGTACTTC. Protein: CASSDIGQGMETQYF.